This T cell receptor (beta chain) was documented in a study of blood T cell repertoires in COVID-19. The wider study: COVID-19 samples from acute and convalescent phases originated in the United States, Italy and Spain.

Per the germline V gene, CDR1 is MNHEY and CDR2 is SVGAGI. Deletions cut 7 bases from V and 1 base from J, with 13 bases between. This CDR3 contains 14 residues. Data came from immunoSEQ multiplex PCR; TCRdb stores just in-frame clones and leaves some out. The sample has some 200,000 clones; 85% to 90% are singletons. Sequencing was done on a sample of peripheral blood. The sequence came from a man at least 80 years old with acute or convalescent COVID-19. The V call is TRBV6-5, the J call TRBJ1-1; possible D gene TRBD1, 5 bases. CDR3 in amino acids: CASKTGTANTEAFF. CDR3 in DNA: TGTGCCAGCAAAACCGGGACTGCGAACACTGAAGCTTTCTTT.